This T cell receptor (beta chain) was sequenced for a study of shared clonotypes between healthy human individuals. Study-level points and caveats: The naive CD4 repertoires of a handful of donors were compared, and approximately 5% of clonotypes were shared.

Some clones are missing from TCRdb's copy, which holds only in-frame ones; the method was immunoSEQ multiplex PCR. The table shows around 1.5 million clones, with around 98% occurring only once. Of note for this clone: No antigen is known for it.

With 6 bases clipped from V and 2 bases from J, the junction kept 9 bases outside the gene matches. The CDR3 runs to 16 residues. Germline-derived CDR1 and CDR2 are SNHLY and FYNNEI. The gene calls are TRBV2 and TRBJ2-7; 11 bases are a match to TRBD2. The sequencing sample was made of naive CD4+ T cells sorted from blood. Subset noted: CD45RA+ positively selected. The source of this sequence is a man aged 25-45 years in good health. For the CDR3, the DNA is TGTGCCAGCAGGGAAATACTGACTAGCGGGGCCTACGAGCAGTACTTC. Translating gives CASREILTSGAYEQYF.